Listed below are T cell receptor beta chains from one sample, sequenced in a study of cytomegalovirus exposure and HLA in healthy donors. Data came from immunoSEQ multiplex PCR; TCRdb stores just in-frame clones and leaves some out. The data show around 150,000 clones, over 75% seen once. Sequences were obtained from PBMCs. The receptors were sampled from a woman in her 50s in good health and CMV-seropositive. CDR3s include the opening cysteine and the closing phenylalanine or tryptophan. The D gene is left open where the match is weak. Expanded clones are given a class, and other clones once, few, many or no size at all.

v_gene	d_gene	j_gene	abundance	CDR3nt	CDR3aa
TRBV4-2	-	TRBJ2-1	-	TGTGCCAGCAGCCAAGATATGCTAGCGAATATCCGTGAGCAGTTCTTC	CASSQDMLANIREQFF
TRBV7-9	TRBD1	TRBJ2-1	-	TGTGCCAGCAGCTCGACCGGGACAGGGTACAATGAGCAGTTCTTC	CASSSTGTGYNEQFF
TRBV2	-	TRBJ2-5	-	TGTGCCAGCAGTGAAAGGCGGTGGGGGGTAGAGACCCAGTACTTC	CASSERRWGVETQYF
TRBV7-6	-	TRBJ2-7	-	TGTGCCAGCAGCTTGTCGGAGAGCTCCTACGAGCAGTACTTC	CASSLSESSYEQYF
TRBV4-1	-	TRBJ1-4	-	TGCGCCAGCAGCCAAGACAGGTGGTTTAATGAAAAACTGTTTTTT	CASSQDRWFNEKLFF
TRBV4-3	-	TRBJ1-4	-	TGCGCCAGCAGCCAAGAATTCATAGCCGAAAAACTGTTTTTT	CASSQEFIAEKLFF
TRBV2	-	TRBJ1-3	-	TGTGCCAGCAGACTTGAGCTCTCCTCTGGAAACACCATATATTTT	CASRLELSSGNTIYF
TRBV6-6	TRBD1	TRBJ2-7	-	TGTGCCAGCAGTGCCTCGGACAGGCCATCCTACGAGCAGTACTTC	CASSASDRPSYEQYF
TRBV5-4	TRBD2	TRBJ2-3	-	TGTGCCAGCAGCTTGGCGGCTAGCGGGGGCTCCCGAGTGGCGCAGTATTTT	CASSLAASGGSRVAQYF
TRBV28	-	TRBJ1-3	once	TGTGCCAGCAGTTTACATTACGGTGGAAACACCATATATTTT	CASSLHYGGNTIYF
TRBV7-9	-	TRBJ1-1	-	TGTGCCAGCAGCTTACCCTACGCGGAATCTGAAGCTTTCTTT	CASSLPYAESEAFF
TRBV5-1	TRBD2	TRBJ2-1	-	TGCGCCAGCAGCATCGGGGGGTCCAGGGTTATGGATGAGCAGTTCTTC	CASSIGGSRVMDEQFF
TRBV9	-	TRBJ1-1	-	TGTGCCAGCGGACGACAGGTAAACACTGAAGCTTTCTTT	CASGRQVNTEAFF
TRBV6-5	-	TRBJ2-3	-	TGTGCCAGCAGTTACTCGGTAGCGGTTAGCACAGATACGCAGTATTTT	CASSYSVAVSTDTQYF
TRBV4-1	-	TRBJ2-3	-	TGCGCCAGCAGCCAAGACCCACTCACAGATACGCAGTATTTT	CASSQDPLTDTQYF
TRBV10-3	-	TRBJ2-7	few	TGTGCCATCAGTGAGTCTGGACTAAGGAGTGGGGCTAGCTCCTACGAGCAGTACTTC	CAISESGLRSGASSYEQYF
TRBV19	TRBD1	TRBJ1-6	-	TGTGCCAGTAGTCCCAGGACAGGGCTGAGCTCCTATAATTCACCCCTCCACTTT	CASSPRTGLSSYNSPLHF
TRBV13	-	TRBJ2-2	-	TGTGCCAGCAGCTCCAGGGGTTATACCGGGGAGCTGTTTTTT	CASSSRGYTGELFF
TRBV20-1	TRBD1	TRBJ1-2	few	TGCAGAACGACAGGGCACTATGGCTACACCTTC	CRTTGHYGYTF
TRBV7-7	TRBD1	TRBJ2-5	once	TGTGCTAGCAGTCTGAGGACAGGGGGAATCCAAGAGACCCAGTACTTC	CASSLRTGGIQETQYF
TRBV15	TRBD1	TRBJ2-7	-	TGTGCCACCAGCAGACCGGGACAGGGTTTAAGCTACGAGCAGTACTTC	CATSRPGQGLSYEQYF
TRBV10-3	-	TRBJ2-1	-	TGTGCCATTAAACGGGAGAAAGGGTTGAATGAGCAGTTCTTC	CAIKREKGLNEQFF
TRBV9	-	TRBJ2-1	-	TGTGCCAGCAGCGCGGGGTCTGGAACCTACAATGAGCAGTTCTTC	CASSAGSGTYNEQFF
TRBV9	-	TRBJ1-5	-	TGTGCCAGCAGCGTAGATGGGGCAGGTCAGCCCCAGCATTTT	CASSVDGAGQPQHF
TRBV19	TRBD1	TRBJ2-5	-	TGTGCCAGTAGTGTCGAGGACAGGGCGAGAAAGTACTTC	CASSVEDRARKYF
TRBV2	TRBD2	TRBJ2-1	-	TGTGCCAGCAGTCCCTTGGGACTACCCAGCTCCTACAATGAGCAGTTCTTC	CASSPLGLPSSYNEQFF
TRBV4-1	TRBD1	TRBJ1-1	-	TGCGCCAGCGGCGAACACAGGGGGCTGAAGCCGAACACTGAAGCTTTCTTT	CASGEHRGLKPNTEAFF
TRBV5-1	TRBD2	TRBJ2-3	-	TGCGCCAGCAGCTTGGATGGCAGAGTAGCGGGGCGATGGGATACGCAGTATTTT	CASSLDGRVAGRWDTQYF
TRBV27	TRBD2	TRBJ2-7	-	TGTGCCAGCAGTTTAAGGGCTAGCGGGGGATACGAGCAGTACTTC	CASSLRASGGYEQYF
TRBV2	TRBD2	TRBJ2-7	-	TGTGCCAGCAGTGAAGTTTTACATGGGACTAGCGGCGAGCAGTACTTC	CASSEVLHGTSGEQYF
TRBV5-1	TRBD1	TRBJ2-1	-	TGCGCCAGCAACCGGGACAGGGGGCTGAATGAGCAGTTCTTC	CASNRDRGLNEQFF